A selection of T cell receptor beta chains follows, all from one sample in a study of blood T cells in healthy people across ages. TCRdb used MiXCR to reprocess the 5' RACE reads, holding one entry per CDR3 protein. The sample holds 700,000 to 900,000 distinct CDR3 sequences, approximately 55% seen once. The material sequenced was blood. The receptor source for this set is a man aged 80 or over in good health. The CDR3 runs from the conserved cysteine through the conserved F or W. A D gene is named only where the DNA matches it firmly. Clone size appears in some rows only: once, few, many, or a class for an expanded clone.

few	TRBV4-1	-	TRBJ2-4	TGCGCCAGCAGCCAAGACGGCAGTGTAATAGCCAAAAACATTCAGTACTTC	CASSQDGSVIAKNIQYF
-	TRBV27	-	TRBJ1-5	TGTGCCAGCAGTTTATCCCAGGACAGAACCCGGAATCAGCCCCAGCATTTT	CASSLSQDRTRNQPQHF
-	TRBV3-1	TRBD1	TRBJ1-4	TGTGCCAGCAGCCATCCAGGGGGCCCAACTAATGAAAAACTGTTTTTT	CASSHPGGPTNEKLFF
-	TRBV12-3/TRBV12-4	-	TRBJ1-1	TGTGCCAGCAGTTTTAACCCGGGGGGGATGAACACTGAAGCTTTCTTT	CASSFNPGGMNTEAFF
-	TRBV5-1	-	TRBJ2-3	TGCGCCAGCACCAAGGAGGGAGCAGATACGCAGTATTTT	CASTKEGADTQYF
-	TRBV21-1	-	TRBJ2-7	TGTGCCAGCAATGCAGGTGCGGGACTCCTCTACGAGCAGTACTTC	CASNAGAGLLYEQYF
few	TRBV10-3	-	TRBJ2-5	TGTGCCATCAGTTCGGGACAAAGAGAGACCCAGTACTTC	CAISSGQRETQYF
-	TRBV10-3	TRBD1	TRBJ1-3	TGTGCCATCAGTGGGTTCCAGGGGGCCACTGGAAACACCATATATTTT	CAISGFQGATGNTIYF
-	TRBV7-2	-	TRBJ1-6	TGTGCCAGCAGTCCCGACCAGGGTAATTCACCCCTCCACTTT	CASSPDQGNSPLHF
-	TRBV2	TRBD1	TRBJ2-6	TGTGCCAGCAGAGACGGGACAGCTGGGGCCAACGTCCTGACTTTC	CASRDGTAGANVLTF
-	TRBV6-6	TRBD1	TRBJ2-7	TGTGCCAGCAGTTACGAGGGACAGACCTACGAGCAGTACTTC	CASSYEGQTYEQYF
-	TRBV29-1	-	TRBJ2-5	TGCAGCGCTGCATCCGGGAGACCGTACCAAGAGACCCAGTACTTC	CSAASGRPYQETQYF
-	TRBV21-1	-	TRBJ2-7	TGTGCCAGCAGCAGGACGACAGGATCTCGCTACGAGCAGTACTTC	CASSRTTGSRYEQYF
few	TRBV6-6	TRBD1	TRBJ1-2	TGTGCCAGCAGCGGGGACAGAGCCGGTGGCTACACCTTC	CASSGDRAGGYTF
-	TRBV6-1	-	TRBJ2-1	TGTGCCAGCAGTGAAATTGCCGGGGACTTGGGTGAACAGTTCTTC	CASSEIAGDLGEQFF
-	TRBV4-1	TRBD2	TRBJ2-3	TGCGCCAGCAGCCAAGATGCAGGACTAGCGGGAGCGTCCAGCACAGATACGCAGTATTTT	CASSQDAGLAGASSTDTQYF
-	TRBV24-1	-	TRBJ2-7	TGTGCCACCAGTGACTCATTCAGGGGCGAGCAGTACTTC	CATSDSFRGEQYF
-	TRBV12-3/TRBV12-4	TRBD1	TRBJ2-1	TGTGCCAGCAGGACCTCCGGGACAGCCTACAATGAGCAGTTCTTC	CASRTSGTAYNEQFF
-	TRBV6-6	TRBD1	TRBJ1-1	TGTGCCAGCAGTTCGGCTGCCGGACAGGGGGTCTCTGAAGCTTTCTTT	CASSSAAGQGVSEAFF
-	TRBV10-2	-	TRBJ2-5	TGCGCCAGCAGCCCGACTAGATACTACGTTGAGCAGTACTTC	CASSPTRYYVEQYF
few	TRBV6-6	-	TRBJ2-1	TGTGCCAGCAGTTACGGGGCAGGGAAGAACAATGAGCAGTTCTTC	CASSYGAGKNNEQFF
-	TRBV12-3/TRBV12-4	TRBD1	TRBJ2-2	TGTGCCAGCAGCCCTTCTCCAATAAACCGGGACAGGGGGCAGGATGGGACCGGGGAGCTGTTTTTT	CASSPSPINRDRGQDGTGELFF
few	TRBV20-1	-	TRBJ2-1	TGCAGTGCTCGCGGGACCAACAATGAGCAGTTCTTC	CSARGTNNEQFF
few	TRBV20-1	-	TRBJ2-5	TGCAGTGCTAGAGAACATTCGGATTCTTGGAGGAAGACCCAGTACTTC	CSAREHSDSWRKTQYF
-	TRBV24-1	TRBD1	TRBJ2-3	TGTGCCACCACCCCGACAGGGGGATCAGATACGCAGTATTTT	CATTPTGGSDTQYF
-	TRBV2	-	TRBJ1-2	TGTGCCAGCATCCCACAACAGGGAGTAATCGCTGGCTGCACCTTC	CASIPQQGVIAGCTF
few	TRBV27	TRBD2	TRBJ2-7	TGTGCCAGCAGTCCCCTTGGGGCGGGAGGCTACGAGCAGTACTTC	CASSPLGAGGYEQYF
-	TRBV20-1	TRBD2	TRBJ2-3	TGCAGTGCTTCCCCGGGGACTAGTAGCACAGATACGCAGTATTTT	CSASPGTSSTDTQYF
-	TRBV4-1	-	TRBJ2-5	TGCGCCAGCAGCTTCCTCAGGGGTTTTGGGACCCAGTACTTC	CASSFLRGFGTQYF
-	TRBV5-1	TRBD2	TRBJ2-1	TGCGCCAGCAGCTCAGACCAGCGGGGATCCTACAATGAGCAGTTCTTC	CASSSDQRGSYNEQFF
-	TRBV15	-	TRBJ1-4	TGTGCCACCAGCACCCCGGGGGGCTCGAATGAAAAACTGTTTTTT	CATSTPGGSNEKLFF
-	TRBV7-3	TRBD1	TRBJ2-3	TGTGCCAGCAGCCCCGGGACAGGGTTAATATTAGATACGCAGTATTTT	CASSPGTGLILDTQYF
-	TRBV5-8	TRBD2	TRBJ2-3	TGTGCCAGCAGCGTGACGGGACTAGGAGATACGCAGTATTTT	CASSVTGLGDTQYF
-	TRBV20-1	TRBD2	TRBJ2-7	TGCAGTGCTAGGGGGACTAGCGGGAGGTTAGGGGCCTACAATGAGCAGTACTTC	CSARGTSGRLGAYNEQYF
-	TRBV7-9	TRBD1	TRBJ2-1	TGTGCCAGCAGCCGACAGGGGTACAATGAGCAGTTCTTC	CASSRQGYNEQFF
-	TRBV12-3/TRBV12-4	-	TRBJ1-2	TGTGCCAGCACCTCGGGGTATGGCTACACCTTC	CASTSGYGYTF
-	TRBV29-1	TRBD1	TRBJ1-1	TGCAGCGTCGGCAGGGGACAGGGGGCTTTCTTT	CSVGRGQGAFF
once	TRBV4-1	-	TRBJ1-1	TGCGCCAGCAGCCAAGCGGTAGTTCGGCATCCGAACACTGAAGCTTTCTTT	CASSQAVVRHPNTEAFF
-	TRBV20-1	-	TRBJ1-2	TGCAGTGCTAGAACGGAACAGGAGTATGGCTACACCTTC	CSARTEQEYGYTF
-	TRBV18	TRBD1	TRBJ2-4	TGTGCCAGCTCACGACAGGGGGCAGCCAAAAACATTCAGTACTTC	CASSRQGAAKNIQYF
-	TRBV24-1	-	TRBJ1-2	TGTGCCACCAGTGACCCGGGGGGCGCCTATGGCTACACCTTC	CATSDPGGAYGYTF
-	TRBV24-1	TRBD2	TRBJ2-3	TGTGCCGCCAGTGGTCTAGCGGGAGGGCCAGATACGCAGTATTTT	CAASGLAGGPDTQYF
-	TRBV5-5	-	TRBJ2-6	TGTGCCAGCAGCTTGGCCTATCTCGGACGGTTCTCTGGGGCCAACGTCCTGACTTTC	CASSLAYLGRFSGANVLTF
-	TRBV7-2	TRBD1	TRBJ1-6	TGTGCCAGCAGCCCAACAGGGGACACGAATTCACCCCTCCACTTT	CASSPTGDTNSPLHF
-	TRBV5-6	-	TRBJ2-7	TGTGCCAGCAGCCGGGGTAGGGGCTACGAGCAGTACTTC	CASSRGRGYEQYF
-	TRBV7-9	-	TRBJ2-5	TGTGCCAGCAGCCGGTTTCTAGCTAGCCGCAATGAGCAGTACTTC	CASSRFLASRNEQYF
few	TRBV20-1	-	TRBJ2-7	TGCAGTGCTAGAGATGAGAGGCTAAGATCCGGGCAGTACTTC	CSARDERLRSGQYF
-	TRBV12-3/TRBV12-4	-	TRBJ2-3	TGTGCCAGCAGCCCACCAGACGCGATAGAGCACAGATACGCGTATTTT	CASSPPDAIEHRYAYF
-	TRBV20-1	TRBD2	TRBJ2-1	TGCAGTGCTAGAGTTCCCCCGGGACTAGTATCCTACAATGAGCAGTTCTTC	CSARVPPGLVSYNEQFF
few	TRBV2	TRBD2	TRBJ2-1	TGTGCCAGCACGGGACTAGTCTACAATGAGCAGTTCTTC	CASTGLVYNEQFF
few	TRBV12-3/TRBV12-4	-	TRBJ2-5	TGTGCCAGCAGTTCGTACGGCACGACCCAGTACTTC	CASSSYGTTQYF
-	TRBV11-2	TRBD1	TRBJ2-7	TGTGCCAGCAGCCTACGCTACAGAGACAGGGAAATTCCCTACGAGCAGTACTTC	CASSLRYRDREIPYEQYF
-	TRBV20-1	TRBD1	TRBJ2-7	TGCAGTGCCATGAGGACAGGGTACGAGCAGTACTTC	CSAMRTGYEQYF